This T cell receptor beta chain was sequenced during a study of blood T cell repertoires in COVID-19. On the study more broadly: Samples of COVID-19 (acute and convalescent) were obtained from the United States, Italy and Spain. Nucleic acid was either cDNA or gDNA, and it came from T cells, B-cell-depleted T cells, or PBMCs.

With 1 base clipped from V and 5 bases from J, the junction kept 8 bases outside the gene matches. CDR1 and CDR2 (germline): SGHRS, YFSETQ. The CDR3 has 15 amino acids. In the original analysis: Reference gene primer amplification gave nucleated cell count estimates. Method: immunoSEQ multiplex PCR; TCRdb's copy keeps in-frame clones and lacks some. V and J calls plus clone size are reproduced from that table; the DNA served to infer D and trimming. The sample has 95,000 to 110,000 clones, roughly four fifths seen once; the top ten hold around 4.8%. This clone was counted between two and nine times. The sequence derives from a man aged 60 to 69 with acute or convalescent COVID-19. Specimen: peripheral blood. The J gene is TRBJ2-7, the V gene TRBV5-1; 8 positions match TRBD2. The CDR3, as DNA: TGCGCCAGCAGCTTGCTAACTAGCGGATTGAACGAGCAGTACTTC. Translated, it gives CASSLLTSGLNEQYF.